This TCR beta chain was retrieved from a study of CD8 T cells in ankylosing spondylitis. Whole-study findings and limits: Typical of ankylosing spondylitis blood, it appeared, was a TCR beta motif of seven to nine highly homologous variants.

As to this clonotype: Its specificity is unknown.

Each CDR3 protein is one row after TCRdb ran MiXCR on the 5' RACE reads. The table shows about 390,000 distinct CDR3 sequences, with about a fifth occurring only once. The receptor comes from a male donor with ankylosing spondylitis. Input material: blood, either unsorted or a sorted T cell fraction (not recorded which).

CDR3 coding DNA: TGCAGTGTTTTTCGGGACAATGAGCAGTTCTTC. This codes for CSVFRDNEQFF. The V call is TRBV20-1, the J call TRBJ2-1; unclear D gene. V shed 7 bases and J shed 5 bases, with 9 bases lying between them. In germline, CDR1 is DFQATT, CDR2 SNEGSKA (reference sequence). The CDR3 is made up of 11 amino acids.